This is a list of T cell receptor beta chains from one sample in a study of tumor-infiltrating lymphocytes in localized non-small cell lung cancer. Repertoires were generated with immunoSEQ multiplex PCR, while TCRdb's copy carries only in-frame clones and drops some. Among around 10,000 clones listed, around 72% were seen once. The sample was lung tumor tissue. Receptor source: a human donor with non-small cell lung cancer. Both conserved end residues are part of each CDR3. Each record gives: CDR3 protein, CDR3 DNA, clone size, D gene, V gene, J gene. A D gene is named only where the DNA matches it firmly. Clone size is stated in some rows and not others, as once, few, many or a class when expanded.

CDR3aa: CASSRWDRSIEQYF; CDR3nt: TGTGCCAGCAGTCGATGGGACAGATCTATAGAGCAGTACTTC; abundance: medium-sized; d_gene: TRBD1; v_gene: TRBV27; j_gene: TRBJ2-7
CDR3aa: CAISESRIPGLAGETYYNEQFF; CDR3nt: TGTGCCATCAGTGAGTCGCGGATTCCGGGACTAGCGGGAGAGACGTACTACAATGAGCAGTTCTTC; abundance: few; d_gene: TRBD2; v_gene: TRBV10-3; j_gene: TRBJ2-1
CDR3aa: CASSLAGRSNQPQHF; CDR3nt: TGCGCCAGCAGCTTGGCTGGCAGAAGCAATCAGCCCCAGCATTTT; abundance: .; d_gene: .; v_gene: TRBV5-1; j_gene: TRBJ1-5
CDR3aa: CASSLRQPHEQYF; CDR3nt: TGTGCCAGCAGCTTAAGACAGCCCCACGAGCAGTACTTC; abundance: .; d_gene: .; v_gene: TRBV7-6; j_gene: TRBJ2-7
CDR3aa: CASSDRVVNTGELFF; CDR3nt: TGTGCCAGCAGCGACAGGGTAGTGAACACCGGGGAGCTGTTTTTT; abundance: .; d_gene: TRBD1; v_gene: TRBV6-1; j_gene: TRBJ2-2
CDR3aa: CASSPLGLAGDNEQFF; CDR3nt: TGTGCCAGCTCACCCCTGGGACTAGCGGGGGACAATGAGCAGTTCTTC; abundance: .; d_gene: TRBD2; v_gene: TRBV18; j_gene: TRBJ2-1
CDR3aa: CASSDYAYNEQFF; CDR3nt: TGTGCCAGCAGTGATTACGCCTACAATGAGCAGTTCTTC; abundance: .; d_gene: .; v_gene: TRBV6-4; j_gene: TRBJ2-1
CDR3aa: CASSLAGSGANVLTF; CDR3nt: TGTGCCAGCAGCTTAGCGGGCTCTGGGGCCAACGTCCTGACTTTC; abundance: .; d_gene: .; v_gene: TRBV7-8; j_gene: TRBJ2-6
CDR3aa: CASSIGRVTTEAFF; CDR3nt: TGTGCCAGTAGTATAGGCAGGGTTACCACTGAAGCTTTCTTT; abundance: .; d_gene: .; v_gene: TRBV19; j_gene: TRBJ1-1
CDR3aa: CASSTDTKDSRTYEQYF; CDR3nt: TGTGCCAGCAGTACCGACACTAAGGACAGCCGAACCTACGAGCAGTACTTC; abundance: medium-sized; d_gene: .; v_gene: TRBV28; j_gene: TRBJ2-7
CDR3aa: CASSLSQREASYEQYF; CDR3nt: TGTGCCAGCAGTTTATCGCAGCGGGAGGCCTCCTACGAGCAGTACTTC; abundance: .; d_gene: TRBD2; v_gene: TRBV27; j_gene: TRBJ2-7
CDR3aa: CAWSPPGLSGNTIYF; CDR3nt: TGTGCCTGGAGTCCACCGGGACTCTCTGGAAACACCATATATTTT; abundance: .; d_gene: .; v_gene: TRBV30; j_gene: TRBJ1-3
CDR3aa: CASSYRADYNEQFF; CDR3nt: TGTGCCAGCAGTTACCGTGCGGACTACAATGAGCAGTTCTTC; abundance: .; d_gene: .; v_gene: TRBV6-5; j_gene: TRBJ2-1
CDR3aa: CASSPAQGSYNEQFF; CDR3nt: TGCGCCAGCAGCCCTGCACAGGGCTCCTACAATGAGCAGTTCTTC; abundance: once; d_gene: .; v_gene: TRBV5-1; j_gene: TRBJ2-1
CDR3aa: CASGLADNLKRDEQYF; CDR3nt: TGCGCCAGCGGACTAGCGGACAACCTGAAACGGGACGAGCAGTACTTC; abundance: .; d_gene: TRBD2; v_gene: TRBV5-1; j_gene: TRBJ2-7
CDR3aa: CASSYSPAGSRDEQFF; CDR3nt: TGTGCCAGCAGTTACTCCCCGGCAGGGTCAAGGGATGAGCAGTTCTTC; abundance: .; d_gene: .; v_gene: TRBV6-5; j_gene: TRBJ2-1
CDR3aa: CSVWTANYGYTF; CDR3nt: TGCAGCGTTTGGACTGCTAACTATGGCTACACCTTC; abundance: few; d_gene: .; v_gene: TRBV29-1; j_gene: TRBJ1-2
CDR3aa: CASSLIVQGQSGYTF; CDR3nt: TGCGCCAGCAGCTTGATCGTCCAAGGGCAGTCTGGCTACACCTTC; abundance: once; d_gene: .; v_gene: TRBV5-1; j_gene: TRBJ1-2
CDR3aa: CASSWTLAGGSSGELFF; CDR3nt: TGTGCCAGCAGCTGGACGCTAGCGGGAGGAAGCTCCGGGGAGCTGTTTTTT; abundance: .; d_gene: TRBD2; v_gene: TRBV7-2; j_gene: TRBJ2-2
CDR3aa: CASSPVGGANTGELFF; CDR3nt: TGTGCCAGCTCACCAGTTGGGGGCGCGAACACCGGGGAGCTGTTTTTT; abundance: large; d_gene: .; v_gene: TRBV18; j_gene: TRBJ2-2
CDR3aa: CASSEAHHLTDTQYF; CDR3nt: TGTGCCAGCAGTGAAGCGCATCACCTCACAGATACGCAGTATTTT; abundance: .; d_gene: .; v_gene: TRBV6-1; j_gene: TRBJ2-3
CDR3aa: CASSGQGVGELFF; CDR3nt: TGTGCCAGCAGTGGACAGGGGGTTGGGGAGCTGTTTTTT; abundance: few; d_gene: TRBD1; v_gene: TRBV2; j_gene: TRBJ2-2
CDR3aa: CASSLLTNSPLHF; CDR3nt: TGTGCCAGCAGCTTATTAACAAATTCACCCCTCCACTTT; abundance: .; d_gene: .; v_gene: TRBV7-2; j_gene: TRBJ1-6
CDR3aa: CASSGAGETQYF; CDR3nt: TGTGCCAGTAGTGGGGCTGGGGAGACCCAGTACTTC; abundance: .; d_gene: .; v_gene: TRBV19; j_gene: TRBJ2-5
CDR3aa: CASSQDLRSGNYEQYF; CDR3nt: TGTGCCAGCAGCCAAGATCTACGCAGCGGGAATTACGAGCAGTACTTC; abundance: few; d_gene: TRBD2; v_gene: TRBV4-2; j_gene: TRBJ2-7
CDR3aa: CASSETGGTYGYTF; CDR3nt: TGTGCCAGCAGCGAGACAGGAGGAACCTATGGCTACACCTTC; abundance: .; d_gene: .; v_gene: TRBV7-9; j_gene: TRBJ1-2
CDR3aa: CASSLQGYTEAFF; CDR3nt: TGTGCCAGCAGCTTACAGGGGTACACTGAAGCTTTCTTT; abundance: .; d_gene: .; v_gene: TRBV7-8; j_gene: TRBJ1-1
CDR3aa: CASSYTIAGFSYNEQFF; CDR3nt: TGTGCCAGCAGCTATACGATAGCGGGATTTTCCTACAATGAGCAGTTCTTC; abundance: .; d_gene: TRBD2; v_gene: TRBV13; j_gene: TRBJ2-1
CDR3aa: CASSQLRGGRISYNSPLHF; CDR3nt: TGTGCCAGCAGCCAACTCCGAGGGGGACGTATCTCCTATAATTCACCCCTCCACTTT; abundance: .; d_gene: .; v_gene: TRBV4-2; j_gene: TRBJ1-6
CDR3aa: CASSPTPSGQGGYGYTF; CDR3nt: TGTGCCAGCAGCCCAACCCCCAGTGGACAGGGAGGCTATGGCTACACCTTC; abundance: few; d_gene: TRBD1; v_gene: TRBV7-3; j_gene: TRBJ1-2
CDR3aa: CASSTGYQETQYF; CDR3nt: TGTGCCAGCTCAACCGGGTACCAAGAGACCCAGTACTTC; abundance: .; d_gene: .; v_gene: TRBV18; j_gene: TRBJ2-5
CDR3aa: CASSPRGLAGEYEQYF; CDR3nt: TGTGCCAGCTCACCGAGAGGACTAGCGGGAGAGTACGAGCAGTACTTC; abundance: .; d_gene: TRBD2; v_gene: TRBV18; j_gene: TRBJ2-7
CDR3aa: CASSSRDRYTF; CDR3nt: TGTGCCAGCAGCTCACGGGATCGCTACACCTTC; abundance: few; d_gene: .; v_gene: TRBV5-6; j_gene: TRBJ1-2
CDR3aa: CASSFTGTGGTDTQYF; CDR3nt: TGCGCCAGCAGCTTCACCGGGACAGGGGGTACAGATACGCAGTATTTT; abundance: .; d_gene: TRBD1; v_gene: TRBV5-1; j_gene: TRBJ2-3
CDR3aa: CASSPPTGRNGYTF; CDR3nt: TGTGCCAGCTCACCACCGACAGGGCGGAATGGCTACACCTTC; abundance: .; d_gene: TRBD1; v_gene: TRBV18; j_gene: TRBJ1-2
CDR3aa: CASRSGSGELFF; CDR3nt: TGCGCCAGCAGGTCGGGCTCCGGGGAGCTGTTTTTT; abundance: .; d_gene: .; v_gene: TRBV5-1; j_gene: TRBJ2-2
CDR3aa: CASSPGPGSGANVLTF; CDR3nt: TGTGCCAGCAGCCCCGGTCCCGGCTCTGGGGCCAACGTCCTGACTTTC; abundance: few; d_gene: .; v_gene: TRBV7-9; j_gene: TRBJ2-6
CDR3aa: CASSPNRGFVQYF; CDR3nt: TGTGCCAGCAGCCCCAACAGGGGCTTTGTGCAGTACTTC; abundance: .; d_gene: TRBD1; v_gene: TRBV7-2; j_gene: TRBJ2-7
CDR3aa: CASSDSSGGADTQYF; CDR3nt: TGTGCCAGCAGTGACTCTAGCGGGGGGGCGGATACGCAGTATTTT; abundance: .; d_gene: TRBD2; v_gene: TRBV6-4; j_gene: TRBJ2-3
CDR3aa: CASSSLVGTETQYF; CDR3nt: TGTGCCAGCAGTTCCTTGGTAGGGACGGAGACCCAGTACTTC; abundance: .; d_gene: .; v_gene: TRBV27; j_gene: TRBJ2-5
CDR3aa: CASSAGTGGNTIYF; CDR3nt: TGTGCCAGCAGCGCGGGGACGGGAGGAAACACCATATATTTT; abundance: .; d_gene: .; v_gene: TRBV9; j_gene: TRBJ1-3
CDR3aa: CASSPFPQGPFDTQYF; CDR3nt: TGTGCCAGCAGCCCCTTCCCACAGGGACCTTTCGATACGCAGTATTTT; abundance: .; d_gene: .; v_gene: TRBV11-2; j_gene: TRBJ2-3
CDR3aa: CASARDPLENTIYF; CDR3nt: TGTGCCAGCGCCCGGGACCCTCTGGAAAACACCATATATTTT; abundance: few; d_gene: .; v_gene: TRBV7-3; j_gene: TRBJ1-3
CDR3aa: CASSSGQGAVTDTQYF; CDR3nt: TGCGCCAGCAGCTCGGGACAGGGGGCTGTAACAGATACGCAGTATTTT; abundance: few; d_gene: TRBD1; v_gene: TRBV5-1; j_gene: TRBJ2-3
CDR3aa: CASSPGYRGEEKLFF; CDR3nt: TGTGCCAGCAGCCCCGGGTACAGGGGAGAAGAAAAACTGTTTTTT; abundance: .; d_gene: TRBD1; v_gene: TRBV5-5; j_gene: TRBJ1-4
CDR3aa: CASSLDGTPYEQYF; CDR3nt: TGTGCCAGCAGCTTAGACGGTACCCCCTACGAGCAGTACTTC; abundance: few; d_gene: .; v_gene: TRBV11-2; j_gene: TRBJ2-7
CDR3aa: CAWSLPEQGGETQYF; CDR3nt: TGTGCCTGGAGTCTCCCGGAACAGGGGGGCGAGACCCAGTACTTC; abundance: once; d_gene: TRBD1; v_gene: TRBV30; j_gene: TRBJ2-5
CDR3aa: CASSLDRSSYNEQFF; CDR3nt: TGCGCCAGCAGTTTGGACAGGAGCTCCTACAATGAGCAGTTCTTC; abundance: .; d_gene: TRBD1; v_gene: TRBV5-1; j_gene: TRBJ2-1
CDR3aa: CASSEGAEGEKLFF; CDR3nt: TGCGCCAGCAGCGAGGGGGCGGAGGGTGAAAAACTGTTTTTT; abundance: .; d_gene: TRBD1; v_gene: TRBV5-1; j_gene: TRBJ1-4
CDR3aa: CASSSRTEFFNYGYTF; CDR3nt: TGTGCCAGCAGTTCGCGGACAGAATTCTTTAACTATGGCTACACCTTC; abundance: .; d_gene: .; v_gene: TRBV27; j_gene: TRBJ1-2
CDR3aa: CASSLTGGNTEAFF; CDR3nt: TGTGCCAGCAGTCTTACAGGGGGTAACACTGAAGCTTTCTTT; abundance: medium-sized; d_gene: TRBD1; v_gene: TRBV5-4; j_gene: TRBJ1-1
CDR3aa: CASRDPNTGELFF; CDR3nt: TGCGCCAGTCGGGACCCAAACACCGGGGAGCTGTTTTTT; abundance: .; d_gene: .; v_gene: TRBV10-1; j_gene: TRBJ2-2
CDR3aa: CASSSPGSTYEQYF; CDR3nt: TGTGCCAGCAGCTCACCGGGGTCAACCTACGAGCAGTACTTC; abundance: .; d_gene: .; v_gene: TRBV11-3; j_gene: TRBJ2-7
CDR3aa: CASSGRLGPAGAYEQYF; CDR3nt: TGTGCCAGCAGCGGGCGGCTCGGGCCGGCAGGGGCCTACGAGCAGTACTTC; abundance: .; d_gene: .; v_gene: TRBV9; j_gene: TRBJ2-7
CDR3aa: CASSLVAGSTDTQYF; CDR3nt: TGCGCCAGCAGCTTGGTTGCGGGGAGCACAGATACGCAGTATTTT; abundance: .; d_gene: .; v_gene: TRBV5-1; j_gene: TRBJ2-3
CDR3aa: CSVETESFYEQYF; CDR3nt: TGCAGCGTTGAGACAGAGAGCTTCTACGAGCAGTACTTC; abundance: .; d_gene: .; v_gene: TRBV29-1; j_gene: TRBJ2-7
CDR3aa: CASEYTGNTEAFF; CDR3nt: TGTGCCAGCGAATACACGGGCAACACTGAAGCTTTCTTT; abundance: .; d_gene: .; v_gene: TRBV7-9; j_gene: TRBJ1-1
CDR3aa: CASSLYGGQGAGELFF; CDR3nt: TGTGCCAGCAGTTTATATGGGGGGCAGGGCGCCGGGGAGCTGTTTTTT; abundance: .; d_gene: .; v_gene: TRBV27; j_gene: TRBJ2-2